This TCR beta chain was sequenced in a study of cytomegalovirus exposure and HLA in healthy donors. The ends lost 2 bases at V and 3 bases at J; junction bases unmatched: 8. In germline, CDR1 is MNHNS, CDR2 SASEGT. The CDR3 length is 16 residues. General observations from the study: Previously analyzed data showed that most TCR beta V segments were productive at a frequency of about 87% or about 30%. It emerged from a later analysis that several of the most significant clusters appeared to be linked to common viral pathogens.

Turning to this clone: Its antigen is not known.

A multiplex PCR was run with 60 Vbeta primers and 13 Jbeta primers. This table comes from immunoSEQ multiplex PCR, and its TCRdb copy is limited to in-frame clones, with some not included. The table has about 140,000 clones, 79% seen once. The chain has TRBV6-1 and TRBJ1-2, with 8 bases matching TRBD1. The sequence was obtained from a male donor in good health and CMV-seronegative. Input material: PBMCs. The CDR3 sequence: CASSERAGGVDYGYTF. The CDR3 DNA reads as TGTGCCAGCAGTGAACGGGCAGGGGGCGTGGACTATGGCTACACCTTC.